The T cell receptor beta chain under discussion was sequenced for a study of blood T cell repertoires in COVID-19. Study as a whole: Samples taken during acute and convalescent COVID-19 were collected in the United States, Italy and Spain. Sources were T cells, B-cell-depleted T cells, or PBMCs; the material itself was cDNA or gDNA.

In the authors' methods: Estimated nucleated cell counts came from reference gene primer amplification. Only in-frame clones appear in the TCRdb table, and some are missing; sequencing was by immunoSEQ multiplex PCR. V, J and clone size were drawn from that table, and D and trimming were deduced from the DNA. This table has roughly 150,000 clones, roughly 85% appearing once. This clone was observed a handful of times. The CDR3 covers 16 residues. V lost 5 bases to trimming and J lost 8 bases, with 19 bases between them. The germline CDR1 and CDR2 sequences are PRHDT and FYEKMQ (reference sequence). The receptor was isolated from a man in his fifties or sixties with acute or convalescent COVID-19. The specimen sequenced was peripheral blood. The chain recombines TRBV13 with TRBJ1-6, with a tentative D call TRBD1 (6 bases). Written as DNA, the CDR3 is TGTGCCAGCAGCCCATCAATGACAGGTTTATATTCACCCCTCCACTTT. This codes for CASSPSMTGLYSPLHF.